The rows below give T cell receptor beta chains drawn from one sample of a study of T cell responses to AZD1222 COVID-19 vaccine. Data came from immunoSEQ multiplex PCR; TCRdb stores just in-frame clones and leaves some out. Of about 100,000 clones listed, around nine tenths are singletons. This specimen consisted of peripheral blood, obtained on day 0 of AZD1222 vaccination. These receptors were collected from an adult in good health. Both conserved end residues are part of each CDR3. Each record gives: V gene, clone size, D gene, J gene, CDR3 protein, CDR3 DNA. D genes are given only for firm matches. Size tells how often a clone was seen (once, few, many) or the class of an expanded clone, and some rows leave it out.

V gene: TRBV20-1; clone size: .; D gene: .; J gene: TRBJ1-2; CDR3 protein: CSARELGGYTF; CDR3 DNA: TGCAGTGCTAGAGAACTAGGTGGCTACACCTTC
V gene: TRBV6-1; clone size: .; D gene: .; J gene: TRBJ1-1; CDR3 protein: CASSELGGDPEAFF; CDR3 DNA: TGTGCCAGCAGTGAATTAGGGGGGGATCCTGAAGCTTTCTTT
V gene: TRBV3-1/TRBV3-2; clone size: .; D gene: .; J gene: TRBJ1-1; CDR3 protein: CASTGGVNTEAFF; CDR3 DNA: TGTGCCAGCACCGGGGGGGTGAACACTGAAGCTTTCTTT
V gene: TRBV6-1; clone size: .; D gene: TRBD1; J gene: TRBJ1-2; CDR3 protein: CASSDTGGFGYGYTF; CDR3 DNA: TGTGCCAGCAGTGATACAGGGGGCTTCGGCTATGGCTACACCTTC
V gene: TRBV6-5; clone size: few; D gene: .; J gene: TRBJ1-5; CDR3 protein: CASSRTYSNQPQHF; CDR3 DNA: TGTGCCAGCAGTCGAACCTATAGCAATCAGCCCCAGCATTTT
V gene: TRBV15; clone size: .; D gene: .; J gene: TRBJ1-6; CDR3 protein: CATSRGQGRHSPLHF; CDR3 DNA: TGTGCCACCAGCAGAGGGCAGGGACGGCATTCACCCCTCCACTTT
V gene: TRBV3-1/TRBV3-2; clone size: .; D gene: TRBD1; J gene: TRBJ1-1; CDR3 protein: CASSQGTGGVSAFF; CDR3 DNA: TGTGCCAGCAGCCAAGGCACAGGGGGCGTCTCGGCTTTCTTT
V gene: TRBV30; clone size: .; D gene: .; J gene: TRBJ2-7; CDR3 protein: CAWSSGGEREQYF; CDR3 DNA: TGTGCCTGGAGCTCGGGCGGCGAACGAGAGCAGTACTTC
V gene: TRBV19; clone size: .; D gene: TRBD1; J gene: TRBJ2-5; CDR3 protein: CASSIPTGYSNSGETQYF; CDR3 DNA: TGTGCCAGTAGTATACCGACAGGGTATTCAAATTCGGGAGAGACCCAGTACTTC
V gene: TRBV5-1; clone size: .; D gene: .; J gene: TRBJ2-1; CDR3 protein: CASSLTPGGGDGEQFF; CDR3 DNA: TGCGCCAGCAGCTTGACCCCCGGTGGCGGGGATGGTGAGCAGTTCTTC
V gene: TRBV6-1; clone size: once; D gene: .; J gene: TRBJ2-2; CDR3 protein: CASSEARSTGELFF; CDR3 DNA: TGTGCCAGCAGTGAAGCGAGGTCCACCGGGGAGCTGTTTTTT
V gene: TRBV5-1; clone size: .; D gene: .; J gene: TRBJ2-7; CDR3 protein: CASSWDRVGYEQYF; CDR3 DNA: TGCGCCAGCAGCTGGGACCGGGTGGGTTACGAGCAGTACTTC
V gene: TRBV4-1; clone size: .; D gene: .; J gene: TRBJ1-1; CDR3 protein: CASSQVAKTEAFF; CDR3 DNA: TGCGCCAGCAGCCAAGTGGCAAAGACTGAAGCTTTCTTT
V gene: TRBV7-2; clone size: .; D gene: TRBD1; J gene: TRBJ2-5; CDR3 protein: CASSRNRGPGETQYF; CDR3 DNA: TGTGCCAGCAGCCGGAACAGGGGCCCAGGGGAGACCCAGTACTTC